The 22 T cell receptor beta chains presented below share a single source sample, sequenced in a study of blood T cells in healthy people across ages. A sample-barcoded 5' primer and a J-beta primer mix were used in a second PCR of roughly 7 to 11 cycles. TCRdb reprocessed the 5' RACE reads with MiXCR, giving one entry per CDR3 protein. The table lists over 1,300,000 distinct CDR3 sequences, around 59% of them singletons. Sequencing was carried out using blood. The receptors stem from a young man in good health.

This clonotype was seen a single time. This rearrangement joins TRBV27 to TRBJ2-7; a weak D match, TRBD1 (5 bases). CDR1 MNHEY and CDR2 SMNVEV come from the germline V gene (reference sequence). This CDR3 is 13 amino acids long. Trimming left V 4 bases short and J 2 bases short, with 9 bases between. The CDR3, as DNA: TGTGCCAGCAGTTGGGGCCTACCCTACGAGCAGTACTTC. Translated, it gives CASSWGLPYEQYF.

This sequence joins TRBV20-1 and TRBJ2-4; D gene uncertain. With the DNA end fitting TRBJ2-7 better, the J assignment may be wrong. This CDR3 is built from 14 residues. From germline, CDR1 is DFQATT and CDR2 SNEGSKA (reference sequence). The CDR3 DNA follows: TGCAGTGCTAGAGAGTTAGGACGGCGAGGCGAGCAGTACTTC. Amino acids: CSARELGRRGEQYF.

This clonotype appeared once. The V gene is TRBV2, the J gene TRBJ2-5, with D perhaps TRBD2 (6 bases). The length of the CDR3 is 13 residues. V lost 6 bases, J lost 1 base, and 9 bases lay in between. Germline V CDR1 and CDR2: SNHLY, FYNNEI. DNA of the CDR3: TGTGCCAGCAGGGGACTCTCCCAAGAGACCCAGTACTTC. Protein sequence: CASRGLSQETQYF.

The chain uses TRBV20-1 and TRBJ2-5, with TRBD2 identical over 10 bases. Germline CDR1 reads DFQATT; CDR2 reads SNEGSKA (reference sequence). This CDR3 comprises 16 residues. With V trimmed by 5 bases and J by 5 bases, 14 bases remained unmatched. DNA for the CDR3: TGCAGTGCTTCCCCCTTCCTAGCGGGGGCCCCCGAGACCCAGTACTTC. Translating gives CSASPFLAGAPETQYF.

The chain uses TRBV25-1 and TRBJ1-3; 8 nucleotides match TRBD1. The CDR3 consists of 16 residues. V shed 6 bases and J 2 bases; nucleotides not matched to a gene: 9. Germline-derived CDR1 and CDR2 are MGHDK and SYGVNS. CDR3 in DNA: TGTGCCAGCAGCGACTACAGGGGGGGAACTGGAAACACCATATATTTT. Protein: CASSDYRGGTGNTIYF.

This sequence joins TRBV20-1 and TRBJ2-1; 7 nucleotides line up with TRBD1. CDR1 DFQATT and CDR2 SNEGSKA come from the germline V gene (reference sequence). Trimming removed 0 bases from V and 2 bases from J; junction bases left unmatched: 4. The CDR3 is 15 residues long. The DNA of the CDR3 is TGCAGTGCTAGAGATGTGCAGGGGGCCTACAATGAGCAGTTCTTC. It translates to CSARDVQGAYNEQFF.

This clonotype showed up just a few times. At one end the junction does not follow the germline gene, possibly because of a read error. The chain is built from TRBV11-2 and TRBJ2-7, with a weak D call TRBD2 (5 bases). Germline V gene data show CDR1 as SGHAT and CDR2 as FQNNGV. This CDR3 has 13 residues. CDR3 protein: CACSSGIQYEQYF. Here the CDR3 DNA reads TGTGCCTGCAGCTCCGGGATACAATACGAGCAGTACTTC.

This CDR3 reads CSARGTGLISYEQYF. In nucleotides, the CDR3 is TGCAGTGCTAGGGGGACAGGCCTAATATCCTACGAGCAGTACTTC. The chain recombines TRBV20-1 with TRBJ2-7, with 8 bases lining up with TRBD1. The germline CDR1 and CDR2 sequences are DFQATT and SNEGSKA (reference sequence). This CDR3 is built from 15 residues. V shed 3 bases and J 1 base; nucleotides not matched to a gene: 8.

The chain combines TRBV15 with TRBJ2-1, with 9 bases fitting TRBD1. CDR1 is LNHNV, CDR2 YYDKDF, per germline (reference sequence). The trim removed 5 bases at V and 6 bases at J, leaving 11 bases unmatched. The CDR3 spans 16 residues. CDR3 sequence reads: CATSGPGQGRGNEQFF. In nucleotides, the CDR3 is TGTGCCACCAGCGGACCGGGACAGGGAAGGGGCAATGAGCAGTTCTTC.

V usage is TRBV4-2 and J usage is TRBJ1-2; D remains unclear. CDR3 length equals 15 residues. Trimming left V 1 base short and J 1 base short, with 10 bases between. Germline-derived CDR1 and CDR2 are LGHNA and YNFKEQ. The DNA for the CDR3 is TGTGCCAGCAGCCAAGTGGTTCGGGGTAACTATGGCTACACCTTC. As protein: CASSQVVRGNYGYTF.

The V gene is TRBV27, the J gene TRBJ1-1, with D unclear. This CDR3 contains 14 residues. Germline V gene lookup returns CDR1 MNHEY and CDR2 SMNVEV (reference sequence). The germline V and J ends were trimmed by 6 bases and 0 bases, with 11 bases remaining between them. CDR3 DNA sequence: TGTGCCAGCAGCTCCTTCCGCGTGAACACTGAAGCTTTCTTT. This gives the protein CASSSFRVNTEAFF.

This clonotype has only a few counts. V and J are TRBV4-1 and TRBJ1-2, with D maybe TRBD1 (6 bases). The V end lost 0 bases, the J end lost 5 bases, and 19 bases lay between the germline ends. Germline V lookup: CDR1 MGHRA, CDR2 YSYEKL. This CDR3 has 17 residues. CDR3 sequence reads: CASSQENTGIPPYGYTF. The CDR3 DNA reads TGCGCCAGCAGCCAAGAGAATACAGGGATCCCTCCTTATGGCTACACCTTC.

V usage is TRBV29-1 and J usage is TRBJ2-7, with no clear D. Germline V gives CDR1 SQVTM, CDR2 ANQGSEA. V lost 3 bases and J lost 4, with 10 bases in between. The CDR3 contains 12 residues. The CDR3 region is CSVDLGLYEQYF. For the CDR3, the DNA is TGCAGCGTTGATCTCGGCCTGTACGAGCAGTACTTC.

V is TRBV10-3 and J is TRBJ2-2; 8 bases line up with TRBD1. This CDR3 comprises 17 residues. Germline V gene lookup returns CDR1 ENHRY and CDR2 SYGVKD. Trimming cost V 7 bases and J 7 bases; bases outside gene matches: 17. This CDR3 reads CAIKRGQERRGVGELFF. DNA of the CDR3: TGTGCCATCAAGAGGGGACAGGAGAGACGTGGTGTCGGGGAGCTGTTTTTT.

This clonotype has only a few counts. The V and J genes are TRBV6-1 and TRBJ2-7; D is ambiguous. The CDR3 runs 16 residues. The germline V gene has CDR1 MNHNS and CDR2 SASEGT. The germline V and J ends were trimmed by 0 bases and 0 bases, with 12 bases remaining between them. The CDR3 bases are TGTGCCAGCAGTGAAGCGCAGGCCAGGAGCTCCTACGAGCAGTACTTC. Translating it yields CASSEAQARSSYEQYF.

The rearrangement joins TRBV27 to TRBJ1-4; D remains unclear. V was cut by 5 bases and J by 3 bases, with 10 bases left in between. Germline CDR1 and CDR2: MNHEY and SMNVEV (reference sequence). CDR3 length: 14 amino acids. The CDR3 nucleotides are TGTGCCAGCAGTCCAGGAGGTGCTAATGAAAAACTGTTTTTT. Translation: CASSPGGANEKLFF.

The genes are TRBV7-2 and TRBJ2-7, with 11 bases aligning to TRBD2. The germline CDR1 and CDR2 sequences are SGHTA and FQGNSA. Germline trimming cut 1 base from V and 4 bases from J; bases unmatched to any gene: 9. This CDR3 has 17 residues. CDR3 nucleotide sequence: TGTGCCAGCAGCTTAGTCAGTTTGGCTAGCGGGGGGTACGAGCAGTACTTC. It is translated as CASSLVSLASGGYEQYF.

This clonotype was found once. The rearrangement joins TRBV27 to TRBJ1-1, with D uncertain. Trimming removed 3 bases from V and 0 bases from J, with 11 bases in between. This CDR3 comprises 15 residues. Germline lookup yields CDR1 MNHEY and CDR2 SMNVEV (reference sequence). CDR3 sequence reads: CASSFYPPMNTEAFF. For the CDR3, the DNA is TGTGCCAGCAGTTTTTATCCCCCCATGAACACTGAAGCTTTCTTT.

The chain employs TRBV3-1 and TRBJ1-4; no firm D call. Trimming left V 0 bases short and J 4 bases short, with 6 bases between. This CDR3 contains 14 residues. Germline values: CDR1 LGHDT, CDR2 YNNKEL (reference sequence). This chain's CDR3 is CASSQDSHNEKLFF. CDR3 DNA: TGTGCCAGCAGCCAAGACAGCCATAATGAAAAACTGTTTTTT.

The chain combines TRBV6-5 with TRBJ2-3; 11 bases fit TRBD2. This CDR3 spans 15 amino acids. V lost 6 bases and J lost 4; bases outside the gene matches: 6. Germline CDR1 is MNHEY and CDR2 is SVGAGI. DNA for the CDR3: TGTGCCAGCAGGCATAGCGGGGGGGCCTCAGATACGCAGTATTTT. Its protein is CASRHSGGASDTQYF.

The chain couples TRBV25-1 to TRBJ1-1; tentative D call: TRBD1 (6 bases). V was clipped by 1 base and J by 0 bases, with 15 bases between them. The CDR3 spans 17 residues. From germline, CDR1 is MGHDK and CDR2 SYGVNS. The CDR3 sequence is CASSELGSGTMNTEAFF. In DNA, the CDR3 is TGTGCCAGCAGTGAATTGGGATCCGGGACAATGAACACTGAAGCTTTCTTT.

This chain joins TRBV27 and TRBJ1-6, with D unclear. Trimming removed 2 bases at V and 9 bases at J, with 11 bases between. This CDR3 is 14 amino acids long. CDR1 MNHEY and CDR2 SMNVEV come from the germline V gene (reference sequence). As DNA, the CDR3 is TGTGCCAGCAGTTTAAGTTCGCTGGGTTCACCCCTCCACTTT. Protein: CASSLSSLGSPLHF.